Detailed here is one TCR beta chain. Its antigen is undetermined. MiXCR, applied by TCRdb to the 5' RACE reads, yields one record per CDR3 protein. The sample carries 150,000 to 200,000 distinct CDR3 sequences, approximately 10% recorded once. This entry belongs to a study of T-cell memory formation after mild COVID-19. The study, taken as a whole, reports: While clones contracting from day 15 to 85 were balanced between CD4 and CD8, later expanders leaned CD4+. Certain responding clones were present in pre-infection memory, suggesting participation of cross-reactive memory. Clones which contracted sat mainly in CM and EM if CD4+, and in EMRA if CD8+.

Per the germline V gene, CDR1 is SEHNR and CDR2 is FQNEAQ (reference sequence). The V end lost 3 bases, the J end lost 7 bases, and 18 bases lay between the germline ends. The CDR3 loop spans 15 amino acids. Sequences were obtained from PBMCs or a T cell subset sorted from them (not recorded which). The chain links TRBV7-9 to TRBJ1-2; the D gene is possibly TRBD1 (6 bases). This clonotype originated in a young man who had mild COVID-19 (a few samples of this study predate the infection). Cell type and time point are not known. The CDR3 region is CASSFGAGTFVGYTF. The CDR3 DNA reads TGTGCCAGCAGCTTTGGGGCAGGGACATTCGTTGGCTACACCTTC.